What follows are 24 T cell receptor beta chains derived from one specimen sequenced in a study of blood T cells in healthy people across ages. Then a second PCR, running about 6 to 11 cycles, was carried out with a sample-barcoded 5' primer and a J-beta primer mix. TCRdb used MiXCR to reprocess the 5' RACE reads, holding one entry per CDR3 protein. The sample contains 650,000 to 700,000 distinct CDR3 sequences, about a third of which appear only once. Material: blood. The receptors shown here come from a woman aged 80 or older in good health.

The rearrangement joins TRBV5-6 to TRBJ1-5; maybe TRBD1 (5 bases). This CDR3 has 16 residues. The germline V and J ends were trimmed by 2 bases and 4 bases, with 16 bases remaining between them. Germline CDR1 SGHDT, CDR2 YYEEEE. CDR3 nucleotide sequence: TGTGCCAGCAGCTTACAGGACACTGGGATGAATCAGCCCCAGCATTTT. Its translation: CASSLQDTGMNQPQHF.

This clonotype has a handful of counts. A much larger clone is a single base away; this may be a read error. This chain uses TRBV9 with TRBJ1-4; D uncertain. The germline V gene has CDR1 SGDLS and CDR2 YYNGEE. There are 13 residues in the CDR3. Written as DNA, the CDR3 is TGTGCCAGCAGCGTAGCAGCTAATGAAAAACGGTTTTTT. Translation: CASSVAANEKRFF.

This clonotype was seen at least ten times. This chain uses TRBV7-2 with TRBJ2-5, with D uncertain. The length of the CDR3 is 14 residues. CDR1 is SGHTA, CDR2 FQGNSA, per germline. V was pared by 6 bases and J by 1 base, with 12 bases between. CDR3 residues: CASRLRTVQETQYF. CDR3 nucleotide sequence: TGTGCCAGCAGATTGAGGACGGTCCAAGAGACCCAGTACTTC. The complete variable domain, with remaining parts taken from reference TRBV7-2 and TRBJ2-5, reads GAGVSQSPSNKVTEKGKDVELRCDPISGHTALYWYRQSLGQGLEFLIYFQGNSAPDKSGLPSDRFSAERTGGSVSTLTIQRTQQEDSAVYLCASRLRTVQETQYFGPGTRLLVL.

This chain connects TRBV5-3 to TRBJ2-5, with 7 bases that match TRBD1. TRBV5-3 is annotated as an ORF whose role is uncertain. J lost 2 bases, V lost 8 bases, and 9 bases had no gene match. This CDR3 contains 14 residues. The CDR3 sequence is CASRHGTVQETQYF. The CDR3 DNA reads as TGTGCCAGCAGACATGGGACAGTTCAAGAGACCCAGTACTTC.

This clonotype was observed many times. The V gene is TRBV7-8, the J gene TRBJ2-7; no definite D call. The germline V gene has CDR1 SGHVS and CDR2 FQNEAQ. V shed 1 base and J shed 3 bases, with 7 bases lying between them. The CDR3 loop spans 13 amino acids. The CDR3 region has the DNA TGTGCCAGCAGCTTAGACACACTCTACGAGCAGTACTTC. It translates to CASSLDTLYEQYF.

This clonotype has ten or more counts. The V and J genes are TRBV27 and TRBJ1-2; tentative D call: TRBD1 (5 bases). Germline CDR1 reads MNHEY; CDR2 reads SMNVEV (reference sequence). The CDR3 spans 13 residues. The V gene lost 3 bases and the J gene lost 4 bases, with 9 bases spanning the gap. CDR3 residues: CASSFRGGYGYTF. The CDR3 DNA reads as TGTGCCAGCAGTTTTAGGGGCGGCTATGGCTACACCTTC.

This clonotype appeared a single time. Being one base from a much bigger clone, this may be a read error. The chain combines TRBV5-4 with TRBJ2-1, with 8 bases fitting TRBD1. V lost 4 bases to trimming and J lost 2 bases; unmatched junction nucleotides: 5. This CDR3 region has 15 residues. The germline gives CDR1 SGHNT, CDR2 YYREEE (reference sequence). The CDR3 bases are TGTGCCAGCAGCCCGGACAGGGAGGCCTACAATGAGCAGTTCTTC. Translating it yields CASSPDREAYNEQFF.

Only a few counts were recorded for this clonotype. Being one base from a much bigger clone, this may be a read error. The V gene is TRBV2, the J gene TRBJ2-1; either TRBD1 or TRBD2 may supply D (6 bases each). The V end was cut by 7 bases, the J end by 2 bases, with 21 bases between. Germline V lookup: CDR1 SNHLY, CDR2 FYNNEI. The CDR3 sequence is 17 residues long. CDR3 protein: CASKGVWGAGTYNEQFF. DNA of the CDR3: TGTGCCAGCAAGGGAGTGTGGGGGGCGGGGACCTACAATGAGCAGTTCTTC.

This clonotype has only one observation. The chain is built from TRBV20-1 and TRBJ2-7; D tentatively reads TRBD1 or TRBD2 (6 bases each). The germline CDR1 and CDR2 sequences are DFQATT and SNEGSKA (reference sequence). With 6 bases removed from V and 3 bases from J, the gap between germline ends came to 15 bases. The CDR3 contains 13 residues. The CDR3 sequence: CSAKTGGGYEQYF. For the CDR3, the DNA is TGCAGTGCCAAGACCGGAGGGGGCTACGAGCAGTACTTC.

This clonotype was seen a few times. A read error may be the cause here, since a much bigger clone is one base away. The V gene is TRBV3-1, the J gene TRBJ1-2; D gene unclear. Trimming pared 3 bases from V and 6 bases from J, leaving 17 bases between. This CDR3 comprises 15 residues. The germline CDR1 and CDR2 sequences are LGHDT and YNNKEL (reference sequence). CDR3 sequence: CASSQVYGSSHGYTF. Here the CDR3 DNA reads TGTGCCAGCAGCCAGGTTTATGGGTCTAGCCATGGCTACACCTTC.

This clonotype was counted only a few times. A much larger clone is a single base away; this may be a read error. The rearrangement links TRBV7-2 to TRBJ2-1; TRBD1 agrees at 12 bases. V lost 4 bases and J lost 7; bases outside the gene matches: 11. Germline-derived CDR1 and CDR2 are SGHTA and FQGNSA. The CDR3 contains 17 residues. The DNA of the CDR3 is TGTGCCAGCAGCTGGGACAGGGGGCGGGGGGGCCGGAATGAGCAGTTCTTC. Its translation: CASSWDRGRGGRNEQFF. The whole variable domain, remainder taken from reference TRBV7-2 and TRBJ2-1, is GAGVSQSPSNKVTEKGKDVELRCDPISGHTALYWYRQSLGQGLEFLIYFQGNSAPDKSGLPSDRFSAERTGGSVSTLTIQRTQQEDSAVYLCASSWDRGRGGRNEQFFGPGTRLTVL.

The CDR3 sequence is CASSRDGVNTEAFF. The CDR3 DNA sequence: TGTGCCAGCAGTAGGGACGGGGTGAACACTGAAGCTTTCTTT. V gene TRBV6-2 or TRBV6-3 combines with J gene TRBJ1-1, with TRBD1 as a possible D gene (5 bases). The CDR3 consists of 14 residues. Germline V lookup: CDR1 MNHEY, CDR2 SVGEGT. V dropped 5 bases and J dropped 0 bases, with 10 bases sitting between them.

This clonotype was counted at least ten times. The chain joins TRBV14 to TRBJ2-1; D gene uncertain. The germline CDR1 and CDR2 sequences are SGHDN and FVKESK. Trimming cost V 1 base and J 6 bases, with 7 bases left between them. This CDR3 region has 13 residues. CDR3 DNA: TGTGCCAGCAGCCAAGGCCCTAGCAATGAGCAGTTCTTC. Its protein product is CASSQGPSNEQFF.

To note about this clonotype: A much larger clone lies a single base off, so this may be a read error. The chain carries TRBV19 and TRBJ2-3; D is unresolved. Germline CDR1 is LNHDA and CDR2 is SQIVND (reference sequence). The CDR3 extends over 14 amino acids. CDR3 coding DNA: TGTGCCAGTAGTATATCCCAGTACACAGATACGCGGTATTTT. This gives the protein CASSISQYTDTRYF.

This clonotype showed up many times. CDR3 nucleotide sequence: TGTGCCTCCTGGCCGGGGACAGGGTCATATCGCGAGCAGTACTTC. This sequence encodes CASWPGTGSYREQYF. V gene TRBV30 combines with J gene TRBJ2-7, with TRBD1 matching over 9 bases. After removal of 7 bases from V and 6 bases from J, the junction contained 16 bases not matched to a gene. Per the germline V gene, CDR1 is GTSNPN and CDR2 is SVGIG (reference sequence). CDR3 size: 15 residues.

In nucleotides, the CDR3 is TGTGCCAGCAGTTTCCCCCCCCACAGGGGCGATACCGGGGAGCTGTTTTTT. Its protein product is CASSFPPHRGDTGELFF. V and J are TRBV27 and TRBJ2-2, with TRBD1 matching 7 bases. The CDR3 runs 17 residues. V shed 3 bases and J 5 bases; nucleotides not matched to a gene: 12. Germline loops: CDR1 MNHEY, CDR2 SMNVEV (reference sequence).

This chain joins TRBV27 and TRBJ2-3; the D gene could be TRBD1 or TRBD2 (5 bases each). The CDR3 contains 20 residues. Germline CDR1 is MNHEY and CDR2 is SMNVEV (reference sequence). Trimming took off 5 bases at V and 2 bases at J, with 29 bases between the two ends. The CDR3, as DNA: TGTGCCAGCAGTCTCGTATTTAGGGGAACCGGAGGACGGCACACAGATACGCAGTATTTT. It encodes CASSLVFRGTGGRHTDTQYF.

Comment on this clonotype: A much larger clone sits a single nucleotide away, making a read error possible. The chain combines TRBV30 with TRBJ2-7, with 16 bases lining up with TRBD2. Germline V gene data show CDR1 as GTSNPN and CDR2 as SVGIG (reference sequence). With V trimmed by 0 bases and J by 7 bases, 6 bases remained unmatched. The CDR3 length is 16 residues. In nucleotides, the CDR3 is TGTGCCTGGAGTGTAGGGACTAGCGGGGGGGCCACTGAGCAGTACTTC. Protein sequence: CAWSVGTSGGATEQYF.

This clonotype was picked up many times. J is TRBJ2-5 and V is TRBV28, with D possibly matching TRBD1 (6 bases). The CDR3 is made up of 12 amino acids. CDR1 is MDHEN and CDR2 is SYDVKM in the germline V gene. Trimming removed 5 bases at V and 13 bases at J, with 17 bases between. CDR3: CASSVRSGTPYF. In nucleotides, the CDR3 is TGTGCCAGCAGTGTACGTTCGGGGACACCGTACTTC. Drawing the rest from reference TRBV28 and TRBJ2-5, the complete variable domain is DVKVTQSSRYLVKRTGEKVFLECVQDMDHENMFWYRQDPGLGLRLIYFSYDVKMKEKGDIPEGYSVSREKKERFSLILESASTNQTSMYLCASSVRSGTPYFGPGTRLLVL.

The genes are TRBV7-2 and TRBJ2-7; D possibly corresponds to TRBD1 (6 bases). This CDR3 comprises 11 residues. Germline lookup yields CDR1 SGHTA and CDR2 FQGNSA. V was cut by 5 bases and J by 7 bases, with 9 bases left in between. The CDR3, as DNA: TGTGCCAGCAGCGAAGACAGGGAGCAGTACTTC. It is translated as CASSEDREQYF. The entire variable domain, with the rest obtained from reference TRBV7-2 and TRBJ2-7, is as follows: GAGVSQSPSNKVTEKGKDVELRCDPISGHTALYWYRQSLGQGLEFLIYFQGNSAPDKSGLPSDRFSAERTGGSVSTLTIQRTQQEDSAVYLCASSEDREQYFGPGTRLTVT.

The chain's CDR3 is CASSLAGQPHPFF. CDR3 bases: TGTGCCAGCAGCTTAGCCGGCCAGCCTCACCCGTTCTTC. This chain joins TRBV7-2 and TRBJ2-1; the D is unclear. CDR3 length: 13 amino acids. V dropped 0 bases and J dropped 15 bases, with 15 bases sitting between them. CDR1 SGHTA and CDR2 FQGNSA come from the germline V gene.

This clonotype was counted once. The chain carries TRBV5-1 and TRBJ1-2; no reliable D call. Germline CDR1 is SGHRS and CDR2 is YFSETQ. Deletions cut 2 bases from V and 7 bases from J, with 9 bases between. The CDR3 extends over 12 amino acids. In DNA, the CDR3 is TGCGCCAGCAGCTTCGATGGGTCTGGCTACACCTTC. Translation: CASSFDGSGYTF. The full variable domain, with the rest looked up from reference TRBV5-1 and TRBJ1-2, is KAGVTQTPRYLIKTRGQQVTLSCSPISGHRSVSWYQQTPGQGLQFLFEYFSETQRNKGNFPGRFSGRQFSNSRSEMNVSTLELGDSALYLCASSFDGSGYTFGSGTRLTVV.

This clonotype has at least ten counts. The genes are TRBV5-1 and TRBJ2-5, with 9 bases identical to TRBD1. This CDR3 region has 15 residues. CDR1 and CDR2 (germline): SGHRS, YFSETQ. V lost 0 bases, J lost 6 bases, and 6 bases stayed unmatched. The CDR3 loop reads CASSLAGQGRKTQYF. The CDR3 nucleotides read TGCGCCAGCAGCTTGGCGGGACAGGGTCGAAAGACCCAGTACTTC.

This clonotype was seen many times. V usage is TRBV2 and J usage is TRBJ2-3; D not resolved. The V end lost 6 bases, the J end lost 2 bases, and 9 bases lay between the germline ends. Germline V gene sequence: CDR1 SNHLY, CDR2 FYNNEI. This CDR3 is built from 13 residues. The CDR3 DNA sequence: TGTGCCAGCAGCAGAACGATCACAGATACGCAGTATTTT. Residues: CASSRTITDTQYF.